This T cell receptor beta chain was recovered during a study of cytotoxic CD8 clonotypes in ibrutinib-treated CLL. Findings and limits, study-wide: Baseline levels were approached again at progression, after clonality had risen at ibrutinib response.

V dropped 0 bases and J dropped 3; count of bases not matched to a gene: 10. This CDR3 spans 17 amino acids. Per the germline V gene, CDR1 is SGHRS and CDR2 is YFSETQ. The repertoire was sequenced with immunoSEQ multiplex PCR; TCRdb's copy has only in-frame clones and lacks some. The sample holds some 70,000 clones, about nine tenths seen once. A remark on this clone: Its target is not known.

The sample in question was PBMCs, obtained after 12 months of ibrutinib treatment. The chain couples TRBV5-1 to TRBJ2-7, with 9 bases matching TRBD1. This TCR was recovered from a human donor with chronic lymphocytic leukemia. The CDR3 region is CASSLVGGQGGIYEQYF. The CDR3 region has the DNA TGCGCCAGCAGCTTGGTGGGGGGACAGGGAGGGATCTACGAGCAGTACTTC.